This TCR beta chain was captured in a study of T-cell memory formation after mild COVID-19. As regards this clonotype: Its antigen is still unknown.

Germline-derived CDR1 and CDR2 are MNHEY and SMNVEV (reference sequence). CDR3 length equals 15 residues. Trimming cost V 0 bases and J 6 bases; bases outside gene matches: 3. TCRdb reprocessed the 5' RACE reads via MiXCR and lists one record per CDR3 protein. The sample includes about 400,000 distinct CDR3 sequences, 14% of them seen just once. Findings of the study overall: Contracting clones localized mainly to CM and EM when CD4+ and mainly to EMRA when CD8+.

The source of this sequence is a man younger than 35 who had mild COVID-19 (a few samples of this study predate the infection). Cell type and time point are not known. The chain is built from TRBV27 and TRBJ1-5, with TRBD1 identical over 9 bases. Specimen: PBMCs or a T cell subset sorted from them (not recorded which). The CDR3 protein is CASSLSGTGIQPQHF. CDR3 bases: TGTGCCAGCAGTTTATCAGGGACAGGGATTCAGCCCCAGCATTTT.